This T cell receptor (beta chain) is drawn from a study of T cells in Graves' hyperthyroidism and ophthalmopathy. The study, taken as a whole, reports: The model forecast ophthalmopathy, anticipating it by a median about six months before onset.

Patients having uncontrolled infection, another autoimmune disease, pregnancy or lactation were not included. It was RNA transcripts that yielded the amplified TCR beta CDR3 regions. The TCR CDR3 was amplified in a first-round RT-PCR using the HTBI primer set. TCRdb passed the multiplex PCR reads through MiXCR, listing each CDR3 protein once. The data hold hundreds of thousands of distinct CDR3 sequences, with about a sixth observed a single time. Note on this clonotype: Its antigen is still unknown.

This CDR3 is built from 13 residues. The germline V gene has CDR1 SEHNR and CDR2 FQNEAQ (reference sequence). V lost 2 bases to trimming and J lost 5 bases, with 10 bases between them. The rearrangement uses TRBV7-9 and TRBJ2-7; the D gene is possibly TRBD1 (5 bases). This receptor was taken from a woman aged 40-49 years with Graves' ophthalmopathy. Sequenced input: blood. This chain's CDR3 is CASSLTLGDEQYF. The DNA for the CDR3 is TGTGCCAGCAGCTTAACCCTAGGGGACGAGCAGTACTTC. The full variable domain, completed using reference TRBV7-9 and TRBJ2-7, is DTGVSQNPRHKITKRGQNVTFRCDPISEHNRLYWYRQTLGQGPEFLTYFQNEAQLEKSRLLSDRFSAERPKGSFSTLEIQRTEQGDSAMYLCASSLTLGDEQYFGPGTRLTVT.